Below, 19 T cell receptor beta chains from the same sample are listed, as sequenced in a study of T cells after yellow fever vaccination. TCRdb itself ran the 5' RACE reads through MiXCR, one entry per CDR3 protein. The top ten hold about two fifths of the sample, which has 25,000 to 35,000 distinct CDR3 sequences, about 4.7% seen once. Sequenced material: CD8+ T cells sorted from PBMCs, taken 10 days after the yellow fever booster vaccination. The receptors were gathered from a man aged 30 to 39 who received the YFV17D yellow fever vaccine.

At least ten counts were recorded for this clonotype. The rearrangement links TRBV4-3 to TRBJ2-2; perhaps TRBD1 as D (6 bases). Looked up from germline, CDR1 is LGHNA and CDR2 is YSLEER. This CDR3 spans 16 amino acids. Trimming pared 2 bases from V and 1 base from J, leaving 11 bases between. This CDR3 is CASSQPLGQNTGELFF. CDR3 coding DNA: TGCGCCAGCAGCCAACCCCTGGGACAGAACACCGGGGAGCTGTTTTTT.

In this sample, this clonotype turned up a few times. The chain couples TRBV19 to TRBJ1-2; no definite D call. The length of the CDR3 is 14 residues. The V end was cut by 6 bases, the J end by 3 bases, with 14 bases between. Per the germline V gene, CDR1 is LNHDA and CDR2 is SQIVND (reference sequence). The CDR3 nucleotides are TGTGCCAGTAGCCCACCGGAGACATACTATGGCTACACCTTC. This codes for CASSPPETYYGYTF.

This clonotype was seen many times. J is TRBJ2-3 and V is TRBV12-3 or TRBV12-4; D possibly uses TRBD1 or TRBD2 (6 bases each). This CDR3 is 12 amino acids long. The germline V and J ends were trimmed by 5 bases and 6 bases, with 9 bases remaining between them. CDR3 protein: CASSPGGDTQYF. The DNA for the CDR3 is TGTGCCAGCAGTCCCGGGGGCGATACGCAGTATTTT.

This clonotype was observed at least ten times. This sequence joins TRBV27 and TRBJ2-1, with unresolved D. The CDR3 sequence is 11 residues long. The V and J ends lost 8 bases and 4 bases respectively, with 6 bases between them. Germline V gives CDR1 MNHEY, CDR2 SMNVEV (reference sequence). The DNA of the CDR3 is TGTGCCAGCGTCTCATACAATGAGCAGTTCTTC. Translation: CASVSYNEQFF.

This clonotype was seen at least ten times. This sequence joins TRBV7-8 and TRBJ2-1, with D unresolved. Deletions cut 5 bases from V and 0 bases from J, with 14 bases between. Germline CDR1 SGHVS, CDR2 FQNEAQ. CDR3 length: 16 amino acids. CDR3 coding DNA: TGTGCCAGCAGCCCTCGGACGGTGAGCTCCTACAATGAGCAGTTCTTC. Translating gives CASSPRTVSSYNEQFF. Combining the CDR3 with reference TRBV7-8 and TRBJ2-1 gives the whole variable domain GAGVSQSPRYKVAKRGQDVALRCDPISGHVSLFWYQQALGQGPEFLTYFQNEAQLDKSGLPSDRFFAERPEGSVSTLKIQRTQQEDSAVYLCASSPRTVSSYNEQFFGPGTRLTVL.

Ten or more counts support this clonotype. The CDR3 bases are TGTGCCAGCAGCTCTTCTTTTCAGACCCAGTACTTC. Protein: CASSSSFQTQYF. The V and J genes are TRBV7-9 and TRBJ2-5; D unclear. Germline V lookup: CDR1 SEHNR, CDR2 FQNEAQ (reference sequence). Trimming stripped 4 bases from V and 6 bases from J, with 9 bases between. The CDR3 runs 12 residues.

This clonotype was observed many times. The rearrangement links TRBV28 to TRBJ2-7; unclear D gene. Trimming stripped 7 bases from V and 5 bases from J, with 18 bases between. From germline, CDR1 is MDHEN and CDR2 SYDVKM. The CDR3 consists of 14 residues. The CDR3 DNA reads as TGTGCCAGCAACCTTTTGCGTGGATTCGACGAGCAGTACTTC. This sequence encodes CASNLLRGFDEQYF. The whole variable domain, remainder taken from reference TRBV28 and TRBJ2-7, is DVKVTQSSRYLVKRTGEKVFLECVQDMDHENMFWYRQDPGLGLRLIYFSYDVKMKEKGDIPEGYSVSREKKERFSLILESASTNQTSMYLCASNLLRGFDEQYFGPGTRLTVT.

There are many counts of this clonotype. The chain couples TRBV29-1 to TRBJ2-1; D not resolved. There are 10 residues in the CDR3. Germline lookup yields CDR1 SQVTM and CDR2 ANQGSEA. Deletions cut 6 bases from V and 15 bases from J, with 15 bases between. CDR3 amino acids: CSVPGLGPFF. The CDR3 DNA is TGCAGCGTCCCGGGTCTAGGCCCGTTCTTC.

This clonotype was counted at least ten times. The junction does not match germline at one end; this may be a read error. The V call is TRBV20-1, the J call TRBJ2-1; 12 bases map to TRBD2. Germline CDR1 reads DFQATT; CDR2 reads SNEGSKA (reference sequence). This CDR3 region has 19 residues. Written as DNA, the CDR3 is TGCAGAGCTACGGGGCTCAAGACTAGCGGGAGTCTCGCCTACAATGAGCAGTTCTTC. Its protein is CRATGLKTSGSLAYNEQFF.

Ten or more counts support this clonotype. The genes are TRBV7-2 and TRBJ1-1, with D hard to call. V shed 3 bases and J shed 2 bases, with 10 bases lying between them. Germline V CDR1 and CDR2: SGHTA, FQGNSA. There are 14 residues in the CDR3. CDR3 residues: CASSFGPPNTEAFF. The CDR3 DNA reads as TGTGCCAGCAGCTTCGGGCCTCCCAACACTGAAGCTTTCTTT.

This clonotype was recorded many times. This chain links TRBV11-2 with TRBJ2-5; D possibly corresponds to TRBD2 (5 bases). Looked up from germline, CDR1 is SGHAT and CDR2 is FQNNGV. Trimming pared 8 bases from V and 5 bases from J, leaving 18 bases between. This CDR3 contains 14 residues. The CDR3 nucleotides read TGTGCCAGCCGGGGTGTAGCTGGGTGGGAGACCCAGTACTTC. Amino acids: CASRGVAGWETQYF.

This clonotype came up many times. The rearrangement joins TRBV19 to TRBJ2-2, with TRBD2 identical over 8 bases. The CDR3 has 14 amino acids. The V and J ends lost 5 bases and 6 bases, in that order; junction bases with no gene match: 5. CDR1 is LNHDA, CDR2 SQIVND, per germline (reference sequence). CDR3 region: CASSPGLVAGELFF. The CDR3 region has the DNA TGTGCCAGTAGTCCGGGACTAGTCGCCGGGGAGCTGTTTTTT.

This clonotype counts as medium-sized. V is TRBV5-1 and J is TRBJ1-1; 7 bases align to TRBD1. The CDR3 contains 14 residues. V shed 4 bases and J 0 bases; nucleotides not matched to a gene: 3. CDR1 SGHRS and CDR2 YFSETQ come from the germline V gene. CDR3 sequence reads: CASSQGQMNTEAFF. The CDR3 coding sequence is TGCGCCAGCAGCCAGGGACAGATGAACACTGAAGCTTTCTTT.

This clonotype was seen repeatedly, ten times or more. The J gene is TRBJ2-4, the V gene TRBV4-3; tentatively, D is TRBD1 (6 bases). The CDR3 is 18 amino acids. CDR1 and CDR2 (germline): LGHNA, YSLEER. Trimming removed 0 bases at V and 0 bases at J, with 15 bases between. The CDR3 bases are TGCGCCAGCAGCCAAGATCCGGCAGGGGCCGTAGCCAAAAACATTCAGTACTTC. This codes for CASSQDPAGAVAKNIQYF.

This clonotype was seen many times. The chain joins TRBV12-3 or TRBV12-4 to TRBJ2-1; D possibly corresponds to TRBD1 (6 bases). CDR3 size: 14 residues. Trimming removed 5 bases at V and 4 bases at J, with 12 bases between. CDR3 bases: TGTGCCAGCAGTCCAGGGGCCCTTTACAATGAGCAGTTCTTC. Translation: CASSPGALYNEQFF.

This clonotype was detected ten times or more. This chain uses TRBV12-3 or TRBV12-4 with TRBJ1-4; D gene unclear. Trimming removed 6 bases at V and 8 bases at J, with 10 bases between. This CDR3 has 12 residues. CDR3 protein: CASSPSREKLFF. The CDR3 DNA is TGTGCCAGCAGCCCCTCGCGGGAAAAACTGTTTTTT.

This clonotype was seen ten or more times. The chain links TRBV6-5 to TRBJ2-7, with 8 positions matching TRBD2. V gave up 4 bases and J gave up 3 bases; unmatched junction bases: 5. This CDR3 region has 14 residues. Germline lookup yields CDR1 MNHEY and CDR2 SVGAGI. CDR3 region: CASSSGGGIYEQYF. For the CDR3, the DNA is TGTGCCAGCAGTTCGGGAGGGGGGATCTACGAGCAGTACTTC.

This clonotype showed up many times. The CDR3 spells CASGMLLAGGPNEQFF. CDR3 nucleotide sequence: TGTGCTAGTGGCATGCTTCTAGCGGGAGGGCCCAATGAGCAGTTCTTC. The V and J genes are TRBV12-5 and TRBJ2-1; 12 nucleotides agree with TRBD2. J gave up 6 bases and V 6 bases, and 9 bases lay outside the gene matches. The V gene's germline CDR1 is LGHNT and CDR2 FRNRAP. The CDR3 extends over 16 amino acids.

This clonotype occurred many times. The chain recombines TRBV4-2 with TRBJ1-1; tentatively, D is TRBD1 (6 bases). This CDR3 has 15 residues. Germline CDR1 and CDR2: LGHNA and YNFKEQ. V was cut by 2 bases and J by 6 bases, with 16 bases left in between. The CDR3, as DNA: TGTGCCAGCAGCCAAAGTGTGGGACACGGGGCTGAAGCTTTCTTT. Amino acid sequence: CASSQSVGHGAEAFF.